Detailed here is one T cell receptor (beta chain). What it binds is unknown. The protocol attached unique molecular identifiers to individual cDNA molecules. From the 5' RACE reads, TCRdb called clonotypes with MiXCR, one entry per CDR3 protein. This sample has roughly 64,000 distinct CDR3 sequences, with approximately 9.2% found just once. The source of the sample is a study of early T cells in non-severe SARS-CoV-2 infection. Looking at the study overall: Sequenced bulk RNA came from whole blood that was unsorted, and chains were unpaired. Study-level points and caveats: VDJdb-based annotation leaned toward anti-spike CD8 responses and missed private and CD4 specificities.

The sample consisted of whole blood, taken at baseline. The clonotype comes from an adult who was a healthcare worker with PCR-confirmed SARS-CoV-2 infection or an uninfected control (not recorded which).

CDR3 region: CASSSPGLAGTYEQYF. The CDR3 nucleotides read TGTGCCAGCAGCTCGCCGGGACTAGCGGGCACCTACGAGCAGTACTTC. V gene TRBV13 combines with J gene TRBJ2-7, with 12 nucleotides matching TRBD2. This CDR3 region has 16 residues. Germline CDR1 and CDR2: PRHDT and FYEKMQ (reference sequence). The V gene end was trimmed by 4 bases and the J gene end by 2 bases; junction bases not matched to a gene: 6.